These 30 T cell receptor beta chains came from one sample sequenced in a study of PD-L1 blockade in urothelial cancer (dated by TCRdb to between 2016 and 2019). The sample's time point label is to be understood as: pretreatment peripheral blood. Libraries were made using the immunoSEQ multiplex PCR assay. The immuneACCESS repertoire file appears here via TCRdb, limited to in-frame rearrangements. These files lack a portion of the clones; in checked studies, under half of the deficit traces to unresolved V genes, and the cause of the others is not known. In all, the sample holds tens of thousands of clones, and over 80% of those were seen once. The ten largest clones take up about 16% of the sample. This specimen consisted of PBMCs, obtained around atezolizumab (anti-PD-L1) treatment. The receptors shown here come from an elderly man with urothelial cancer.

This clone was recorded a few times. This chain uses TRBV6-5 with TRBJ2-7; no reliable D call. The length of the CDR3 is 11 residues. Trimming took off 6 bases at V and 6 bases at J, with 9 bases between the two ends. The germline V gene has CDR1 MNHEY and CDR2 SVGAGI. CDR3 in DNA: TGTGCCAGCAGCCGAGCCGGCGAGCAGTACTTC. Its protein product is CASSRAGEQYF.

V usage is TRBV28 and J usage is TRBJ2-1, with TRBD1 matching over 10 bases. V trimming: 6 bases; J trimming: 4 bases; junction bases outside the gene matches: 3. The CDR3 loop spans 14 amino acids. Germline V lookup: CDR1 MDHEN, CDR2 SYDVKM. This CDR3 reads CASRWTGGYNEQFF. CDR3 in DNA: TGTGCCAGCAGGTGGACAGGGGGATACAATGAGCAGTTCTTC.

This rearrangement joins TRBV11-2 to TRBJ2-1, with 10 bases that match TRBD1. There are 17 residues in the CDR3. CDR1 and CDR2 from the germline V gene are SGHAT and FQNNGV. Germline trimming cut 4 bases from V and 5 bases from J; bases unmatched to any gene: 11. CDR3 sequence: CASSSRSGTGDHNEQFF. The CDR3 DNA is TGTGCCAGCAGCTCGCGATCGGGGACAGGGGACCACAATGAGCAGTTCTTC.

CDR3 loop: CASRIGTGIEAFF. In nucleotides, the CDR3 is TGTGCCAGCAGAATAGGGACAGGCATTGAAGCTTTCTTT. The rearrangement uses TRBV28 and TRBJ1-1; TRBD1 agrees at 8 bases. CDR3 length: 13 amino acids. CDR1 is MDHEN, CDR2 SYDVKM, per germline. The V and J ends lost 6 bases and 7 bases, in that order; junction bases with no gene match: 7.

This chain connects TRBV5-1 to TRBJ2-1; the D gene is possibly TRBD1 (5 bases). V was pared by 0 bases and J by 1 base, with 8 bases between. Germline values: CDR1 SGHRS, CDR2 YFSETQ. This CDR3 region has 15 residues. The CDR3 DNA reads as TGCGCCAGCAGCTTGGGGGGCCAGTCCTACAATGAGCAGTTCTTC. It is translated as CASSLGGQSYNEQFF.

Concerning this clone itself: Other DNA sequences from this sample encode an identical CDR3 as well. The chain has TRBV5-1 and TRBJ2-3, with 9 bases aligning to TRBD1. CDR1 is SGHRS, CDR2 YFSETQ, per germline. J was trimmed by 0 bases and V by 4 bases; bases with no gene match: 3. This CDR3 has 15 residues. The DNA for the CDR3 is TGCGCCAGCAGCCTTGGACAGGGGAGCACAGATACGCAGTATTTT. This translates into CASSLGQGSTDTQYF.

The V call is TRBV5-8, the J call TRBJ1-1; D is uncertain. Germline loops: CDR1 SGHTS, CDR2 YDEGEE. There are 14 residues in the CDR3. V lost 1 base, J lost 0 bases, and 7 bases lay in between. CDR3 in DNA: TGTGCCAGCAGCTTGTCGAGGATGAACACTGAAGCTTTCTTT. Translated: CASSLSRMNTEAFF.

This chain uses TRBV18 with TRBJ1-5; D is undetermined. Per germline, CDR1 KGHSH and CDR2 LQKENI. The CDR3 loop spans 14 amino acids. V was cut by 2 bases and J by 5 bases, with 10 bases left in between. The CDR3 DNA reads TGTGCCAGCTCACCAGGGCCTGGCTATCAGCCCCAGCATTTT. The encoded protein is CASSPGPGYQPQHF.

The count of this clone is one. This chain connects TRBV6-5 to TRBJ2-1, with 7 bases lining up with TRBD1. The length of the CDR3 is 15 residues. Germline V gene lookup returns CDR1 MNHEY and CDR2 SVGAGI. With V trimmed by 5 bases and J by 5 bases, 9 bases remained unmatched. The CDR3 region is CASSKGQLWNNEQFF. CDR3 sequence (DNA): TGTGCCAGCAGTAAGGGACAGCTTTGGAACAATGAGCAGTTCTTC.

The chain employs TRBV11-2 and TRBJ2-1; possibly TRBD1 for D (5 bases). The V gene's germline CDR1 is SGHAT and CDR2 FQNNGV. Trimming took off 5 bases at V and 2 bases at J, with 16 bases between the two ends. This CDR3 is 16 amino acids long. CDR3 loop: CASSTFRPGTYNEQFF. The DNA for the CDR3 is TGTGCCAGCAGCACCTTTAGACCAGGGACCTACAATGAGCAGTTCTTC.

The rearrangement links TRBV5-1 to TRBJ2-3, with a possible D match to TRBD2 (5 bases). The V end lost 1 base, the J end lost 1 base, and 7 bases lay between the germline ends. CDR3 size: 14 residues. Germline CDR1 reads SGHRS; CDR2 reads YFSETQ. The CDR3 DNA reads TGCGCCAGCAGCTTGAACGGGGGCACAGATACGCAGTATTTT. This translates into CASSLNGGTDTQYF.

In this sample, this clone turned up once. The CDR3 nucleotides are TGTGCCAGCAGCGTAGACCCAGTCGACAGGGGTGTAGCTTTCTTT. Amino acid sequence: CASSVDPVDRGVAFF. The chain couples TRBV9 to TRBJ1-1, with 8 bases aligning to TRBD1. The CDR3 consists of 15 residues. CDR1 SGDLS and CDR2 YYNGEE come from the germline V gene. V lost 0 bases to trimming and J lost 10 bases; unmatched junction nucleotides: 11. Together with reference TRBV9 and TRBJ1-1, the CDR3 gives the full variable domain: DSGVTQTPKHLITATGQRVTLRCSPRSGDLSVYWYQQSLDQGLQFLIQYYNGEERAKGNILERFSAQQFPDLHSELNLSSLELGDSALYFCASSVDPVDRGVAFFGQGTRLTVV.

This clone has only one observation. V is TRBV4-2 and J is TRBJ1-2; D possibly corresponds to TRBD1 (6 bases). Germline-derived CDR1 and CDR2 are LGHNA and YNFKEQ. V was trimmed by 4 bases and J by 2 bases, leaving 8 bases between them. The CDR3 covers 13 residues. CDR3 sequence: CASSLDRNYGYTF. DNA of the CDR3: TGTGCCAGCAGCCTTGACAGGAACTATGGCTACACCTTC.

This clone showed up just once. The chain employs TRBV7-9 and TRBJ2-1, with TRBD1 matching 9 bases. The CDR3 has 13 residues. Germline loops: CDR1 SEHNR, CDR2 FQNEAQ (reference sequence). V dropped 11 bases and J dropped 3; count of bases not matched to a gene: 5. Here the CDR3 DNA reads TGTGCCGGAAAGACAGGGGGCTACAATGAGCAGTTCTTC. Encoded protein: CAGKTGGYNEQFF.

This chain uses TRBV4-1 with TRBJ1-2; D perhaps matches TRBD1 (6 bases). Trimming left V 2 bases short and J 7 bases short, with 14 bases between. CDR3 length equals 14 residues. Germline V lookup: CDR1 MGHRA, CDR2 YSYEKL. The CDR3 coding sequence is TGCGCCAGCAGCCAATTAGGGGGGGAGGGTGGCTACACCTTC. Its protein is CASSQLGGEGGYTF.

V usage is TRBV4-2 and J usage is TRBJ2-7, with TRBD2 identical over 9 bases. In germline, CDR1 is LGHNA, CDR2 YNFKEQ. The CDR3 is made up of 15 amino acids. The ends lost 0 bases at V and 4 bases at J; junction bases unmatched: 4. CDR3 nucleotides: TGTGCCAGCAGCCAAGATCCTAGCGGGGTATACGAGCAGTACTTC. This codes for CASSQDPSGVYEQYF.

V usage is TRBV25-1 and J usage is TRBJ2-3, with 7 positions matching TRBD2. CDR1 and CDR2 (germline): MGHDK, SYGVNS. The CDR3 length is 16 residues. J was trimmed by 3 bases and V by 2 bases; bases with no gene match: 8. The DNA of the CDR3 is TGTGCCAGCAGTGAACACGGCGGGAGCAGGACAGATACGCAGTATTTT. It translates to CASSEHGGSRTDTQYF.

The chain couples TRBV18 to TRBJ1-2; D unresolved. V was pared by 5 bases and J by 7 bases, with 8 bases between. CDR3 size: 11 residues. Germline V gene lookup returns CDR1 KGHSH and CDR2 LQKENI. The chain's CDR3 is CASSEVAGYTF. CDR3 nucleotide sequence: TGTGCCAGCTCAGAAGTGGCTGGCTACACCTTC.

The rearrangement uses TRBV6-5 and TRBJ2-3; maybe TRBD1 (5 bases). V lost 6 bases to trimming and J lost 1 base, with 5 bases between them. Germline V gene sequence: CDR1 MNHEY, CDR2 SVGAGI. The CDR3 covers 12 residues. The CDR3 spells CASRTGTDTQYF. DNA of the CDR3: TGTGCCAGCAGGACAGGCACAGATACGCAGTATTTT.

This clone turned up a few times. The rearrangement joins TRBV4-3 to TRBJ1-1; TRBD1 agrees at 8 bases. This CDR3 comprises 14 residues. In germline, CDR1 is LGHNA, CDR2 YSLEER. Trimming cost V 1 base and J 5 bases; bases outside gene matches: 3. CDR3 protein: CASSQAGGFTEAFF. As DNA, the CDR3 is TGCGCCAGCAGCCAAGCAGGGGGCTTTACTGAAGCTTTCTTT.

V usage is TRBV6-5 and J usage is TRBJ1-2; 8 positions agree with TRBD1. The CDR3 has 13 residues. CDR1 MNHEY and CDR2 SVGAGI come from the germline V gene. V was pared by 4 bases and J by 7 bases, with 5 bases of the junction left unmatched. CDR3 DNA sequence: TGTGCCAGCAGTTTTTCCACAGGGGGTGGCTACACCTTC. Its protein is CASSFSTGGGYTF.

This chain joins TRBV29-1 and TRBJ2-1, with a weak D call TRBD1 (7 bases). The V gene's germline CDR1 is SQVTM and CDR2 ANQGSEA. Trimming took 4 bases from V and 12 from J, leaving 16 bases between them. The CDR3 is 12 residues long. CDR3 residues: CSVVGGQPPQFF. The CDR3 DNA follows: TGCAGCGTTGTCGGGGGACAGCCACCGCAGTTCTTC.

The CDR3 loop reads CASSIPLRDQPQHF. CDR3 nucleotides: TGTGCCAGTAGTATACCCCTCCGGGATCAGCCCCAGCATTTT. This rearrangement joins TRBV19 to TRBJ1-5, with D hard to call. V gave up 2 bases and J gave up 5 bases, with 10 bases separating them. The CDR3 is made up of 14 amino acids. From germline, CDR1 is LNHDA and CDR2 SQIVND (reference sequence).

The chain carries TRBV6-5 and TRBJ2-5; 11 bases align to TRBD2. J gave up 8 bases and V 5 bases, and 10 bases lay outside the gene matches. Germline V gene data show CDR1 as MNHEY and CDR2 as SVGAGI. This CDR3 has 15 residues. The CDR3 reads CASSPGTSGPGTQYF. The CDR3 DNA reads TGTGCCAGCAGTCCCGGGACTAGCGGTCCGGGAACCCAGTACTTC.

The chain combines TRBV27 with TRBJ1-2; D is unresolved. V was shortened by 5 bases and J by 4 bases, with 17 bases between the two germline ends. CDR1 and CDR2 from the germline V gene are MNHEY and SMNVEV (reference sequence). The CDR3 is made up of 15 amino acids. The CDR3 DNA follows: TGTGCCAGCAGTCCCGACACAACCGAGGGCTATGGCTACACCTTC. Its translation: CASSPDTTEGYGYTF.

This chain links TRBV6-5 with TRBJ2-1; D gene ambiguous. Trimming pared 5 bases from V and 4 bases from J, leaving 9 bases between. The germline V gene has CDR1 MNHEY and CDR2 SVGAGI. The CDR3 is 13 amino acids. CDR3 bases: TGTGCCAGCAGTGCCACTGAGTACAATGAGCAGTTCTTC. This sequence encodes CASSATEYNEQFF.

The chain couples TRBV18 to TRBJ1-4; TRBD1 is a possible D gene (5 bases). The V end lost 3 bases, the J end lost 8 bases, and 13 bases lay between the germline ends. From germline, CDR1 is KGHSH and CDR2 LQKENI. The CDR3 extends over 14 amino acids. The CDR3 reads CASSPAGRGEKLFF. CDR3 DNA: TGTGCCAGCTCACCGGCAGGGCGCGGAGAAAAACTGTTTTTT.

The chain recombines TRBV28 with TRBJ2-7; TRBD1 matches 10 bases. CDR3 length equals 15 residues. Germline CDR1 is MDHEN and CDR2 is SYDVKM. V lost 6 bases, J lost 0 bases, and 5 bases stayed unmatched. CDR3 residues: CASRDRGMGSYEQYF. CDR3 bases: TGTGCCAGCAGGGACAGGGGGATGGGCTCCTACGAGCAGTACTTC.

J is TRBJ2-4 and V is TRBV19; the D is unclear. CDR1 LNHDA and CDR2 SQIVND come from the germline V gene (reference sequence). There are 10 residues in the CDR3. V was shortened by 10 bases and J by 7 bases, with 8 bases between the two germline ends. In nucleotides, the CDR3 is TGTGCCACCAGAGGTAACATTCAGTACTTC. It codes for CATRGNIQYF.

This CDR3 is CASSPRADSPNQPQHF. The CDR3, as DNA: TGTGCCAGTAGTCCCAGAGCGGACAGCCCCAATCAGCCCCAGCATTTT. The chain couples TRBV19 to TRBJ1-5; D may be TRBD1 (6 bases). Per the germline V gene, CDR1 is LNHDA and CDR2 is SQIVND (reference sequence). The CDR3 is 16 amino acids. V dropped 5 bases and J dropped 3 bases, with 17 bases sitting between them.